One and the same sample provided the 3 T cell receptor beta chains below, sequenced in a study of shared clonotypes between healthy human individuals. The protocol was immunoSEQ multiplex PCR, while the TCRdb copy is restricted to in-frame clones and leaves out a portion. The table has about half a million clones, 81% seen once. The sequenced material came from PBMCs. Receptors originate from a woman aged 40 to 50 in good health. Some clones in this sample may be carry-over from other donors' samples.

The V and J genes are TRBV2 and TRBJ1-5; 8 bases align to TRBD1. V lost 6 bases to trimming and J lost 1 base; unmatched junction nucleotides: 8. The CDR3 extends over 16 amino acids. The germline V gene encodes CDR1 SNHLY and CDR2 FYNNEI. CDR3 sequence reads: CASSPQGAFSNQPQHF. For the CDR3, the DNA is TGTGCCAGCAGCCCTCAGGGGGCCTTCAGCAATCAGCCCCAGCATTTT. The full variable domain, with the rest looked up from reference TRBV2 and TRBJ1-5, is EPEVTQTPSHQVTQMGQEVILRCVPISNHLYFYWYRQILGQKVEFLVSFYNNEISEKSEIFDDQFSVERPDGSNFTLKIRSTKLEDSAMYFCASSPQGAFSNQPQHFGDGTRLSIL.

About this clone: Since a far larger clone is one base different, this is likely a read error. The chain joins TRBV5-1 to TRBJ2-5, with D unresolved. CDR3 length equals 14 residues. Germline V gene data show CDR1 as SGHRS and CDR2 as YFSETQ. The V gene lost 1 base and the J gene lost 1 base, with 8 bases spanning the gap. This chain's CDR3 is CASSLSGGQETQYF. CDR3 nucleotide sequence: TGCGCCAGCAGCTTGTCCGGCGGCCAAGAGACCCAGTACTTC.

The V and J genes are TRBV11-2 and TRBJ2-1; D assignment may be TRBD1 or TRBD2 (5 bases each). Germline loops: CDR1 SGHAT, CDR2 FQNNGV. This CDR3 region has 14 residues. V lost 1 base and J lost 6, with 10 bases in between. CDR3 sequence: CASSLVGGSNEQFF. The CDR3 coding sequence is TGTGCCAGCAGCTTAGTTGGGGGAAGCAATGAGCAGTTCTTC.